One and the same sample provided the 31 T cell receptor beta chains below, sequenced in a study of identifying expanded T cells in peripheral blood. Assay: immunoSEQ multiplex PCR; the TCRdb copy retains only in-frame clones and omits some. This sample has approximately 86,000 clones, with 80% to 90% found just once. Material for sequencing was blood. The source is a person aged 18-69 years in good health.

The rearrangement links TRBV27 to TRBJ1-1, with a weak D call TRBD1 (5 bases). CDR1 is MNHEY, CDR2 SMNVEV, per germline (reference sequence). The V end was cut by 7 bases, the J end by 1 base, with 13 bases between. CDR3 size: 14 residues. The CDR3 spells CASKPSGWNTEAFF. The CDR3 DNA sequence: TGTGCCAGCAAGCCCTCAGGGTGGAACACTGAAGCTTTCTTT.

This chain joins TRBV9 and TRBJ2-1; a weak D match, TRBD2 (6 bases). The germline V and J ends were trimmed by 2 bases and 7 bases, with 19 bases remaining between them. The CDR3 spans 16 residues. Germline V lookup: CDR1 SGDLS, CDR2 YYNGEE. The DNA of the CDR3 is TGTGCCAGCAGCGTCCCGGGACTCGTCACCGAGAATGAGCAGTTCTTC. Amino acids: CASSVPGLVTENEQFF.

The chain couples TRBV6-5 to TRBJ1-2, with D perhaps TRBD1 (6 bases). Germline V gives CDR1 MNHEY, CDR2 SVGAGI. This CDR3 has 14 residues. Trimming cost V 4 bases and J 8 bases, with 17 bases left between them. The chain's CDR3 is CASSFGRGSRGYTF. In DNA form, the CDR3 reads TGTGCCAGCAGTTTTGGGAGGGGGAGTAGGGGCTACACCTTC.

The rearrangement uses TRBV11-2 and TRBJ2-3; D call uncertain. This CDR3 has 12 amino acids. Germline CDR1 is SGHAT and CDR2 is FQNNGV. The V and J ends lost 2 bases and 6 bases respectively, with 6 bases between them. The CDR3 region is CASSLSVDTQYF. CDR3 sequence (DNA): TGTGCCAGCAGCTTAAGCGTGGATACGCAGTATTTT.

V gene TRBV11-2 combines with J gene TRBJ2-7; perhaps TRBD1 as D (5 bases). The germline V gene encodes CDR1 SGHAT and CDR2 FQNNGV. The CDR3 contains 16 residues. Trimming removed 0 bases from V and 1 base from J, with 13 bases in between. CDR3 protein: CASSLEFRVHSYEQYF. The CDR3 DNA is TGTGCCAGCAGCTTAGAATTCAGGGTTCATTCCTACGAGCAGTACTTC.

The genes are TRBV5-1 and TRBJ1-4; D possibly corresponds to TRBD1 (5 bases). The CDR3 is made up of 14 amino acids. CDR1 and CDR2 from the germline V gene are SGHRS and YFSETQ. Trimming took off 4 bases at V and 8 bases at J, with 15 bases between the two ends. Here the CDR3 DNA reads TGCGCCAGCAGCCGTGCTGGACAAGAAGAAAAACTGTTTTTT. Its translation: CASSRAGQEEKLFF.

The chain is built from TRBV9 and TRBJ1-2; D not certain. The germline gives CDR1 SGDLS, CDR2 YYNGEE. The CDR3 is 14 residues long. V dropped 4 bases and J dropped 9 bases, with 19 bases sitting between them. CDR3 sequence reads: CASSPRAQAVSYTF. In nucleotides, the CDR3 is TGTGCCAGCAGCCCGAGGGCACAAGCCGTGAGCTACACCTTC.

J is TRBJ2-3 and V is TRBV9, with TRBD1 matching 8 bases. Per germline, CDR1 SGDLS and CDR2 YYNGEE. This CDR3 contains 17 residues. V trimming: 3 bases; J trimming: 2 bases; junction bases outside the gene matches: 11. The CDR3 sequence is CASSDDTDRGDTDTQYF. As DNA, the CDR3 is TGTGCCAGCAGCGATGATACAGACAGGGGAGACACAGATACGCAGTATTTT.

The chain employs TRBV10-2 and TRBJ2-1; 8 bases line up with TRBD2. Germline lookup yields CDR1 WSHSY and CDR2 SAAADI. CDR3 size: 14 residues. Trimming at V came to 2 bases and at J to 10 bases, leaving 7 bases not matched to a gene. CDR3 sequence (DNA): TGCGCCAGCAGTGAGCCGGGAGGGTTTGACGAGCAGTTCTTC. It specifies CASSEPGGFDEQFF.

The chain's CDR3 is CASRWQQQWNYGYTF. The CDR3 DNA reads TGCGCCAGCAGATGGCAACAACAGTGGAACTATGGCTACACCTTC. The rearrangement uses TRBV5-1 and TRBJ1-2; no definite D call. The CDR3 has 15 amino acids. CDR1 is SGHRS, CDR2 YFSETQ, per germline. V was shortened by 5 bases and J by 2 bases, with 16 bases between the two germline ends. Looking up the rest from reference TRBV5-1 and TRBJ1-2 gives the full variable domain: KAGVTQTPRYLIKTRGQQVTLSCSPISGHRSVSWYQQTPGQGLQFLFEYFSETQRNKGNFPGRFSGRQFSNSRSEMNVSTLELGDSALYLCASRWQQQWNYGYTFGSGTRLTVV.

The chain couples TRBV7-7 to TRBJ2-5, with TRBD1 as a possible D gene (6 bases). The V end was cut by 5 bases, the J end by 5 bases, with 15 bases between. The CDR3 runs 14 residues. The germline V gene encodes CDR1 SSHAT and CDR2 FNYEAQ (reference sequence). The CDR3 protein is CASSPQGRGETQYF. Here the CDR3 DNA reads TGTGCCAGCAGCCCACAGGGTCGAGGGGAGACCCAGTACTTC.

This chain connects TRBV30 to TRBJ1-2, with 7 positions matching TRBD1. The ends lost 2 bases at V and 8 bases at J; junction bases unmatched: 8. The V gene's germline CDR1 is GTSNPN and CDR2 SVGIG (reference sequence). This CDR3 region has 13 residues. The CDR3 loop reads CAWSLGGVGGYTF. CDR3 coding DNA: TGTGCCTGGAGTTTAGGGGGCGTAGGCGGCTACACCTTC.

The chain has TRBV5-6 and TRBJ1-1; TRBD1 is a possible D gene (6 bases). Trimming stripped 4 bases from V and 0 bases from J, with 22 bases between. This CDR3 is built from 18 residues. Germline V gene lookup returns CDR1 SGHDT and CDR2 YYEEEE. CDR3 amino acids: CASSPPAPGEVVNTEAFF. The CDR3 DNA follows: TGTGCCAGCAGCCCCCCTGCCCCAGGGGAAGTAGTGAACACTGAAGCTTTCTTT.

CDR3 in amino acids: CASSLLRASRGRLADPYNEQFF. The DNA for the CDR3 is TGCGCCAGCAGCCTTCTCCGGGCGTCGCGGGGGCGGTTGGCCGACCCCTACAATGAGCAGTTCTTC. The rearrangement uses TRBV4-3 and TRBJ2-1; possible D gene TRBD2, 7 bases. Trimming took 4 bases from V and 2 from J, leaving 33 bases between them. The CDR3 is made up of 22 amino acids. The germline CDR1 and CDR2 sequences are LGHNA and YSLEER.

The chain recombines TRBV7-9 with TRBJ2-5; possibly TRBD1 for D (5 bases). V lost 5 bases and J 5 bases, leaving 12 bases between the germline ends. Germline CDR1 is SEHNR and CDR2 is FQNEAQ (reference sequence). The CDR3 spans 13 residues. The DNA of the CDR3 is TGTGCCAGCAGCCAAAATTCAGGGGAGACCCAGTACTTC. The encoded protein is CASSQNSGETQYF.

CDR3 protein: CASSKSLPDRARETQYF. CDR3 DNA: TGCGCCAGCAGCAAATCTCTCCCGGACAGAGCGCGGGAGACCCAGTACTTC. The chain joins TRBV4-1 to TRBJ2-5, with D possibly being TRBD1 (6 bases). The CDR3 is made up of 17 amino acids. Germline-derived CDR1 and CDR2 are MGHRA and YSYEKL. V was cut by 5 bases and J by 5 bases, with 24 bases left in between.

The chain employs TRBV10-3 and TRBJ2-3, with 9 nucleotides matching TRBD1. CDR3 length: 17 amino acids. The germline CDR1 and CDR2 sequences are ENHRY and SYGVKD. V was pared by 2 bases and J by 0 bases, with 6 bases of the junction left unmatched. CDR3 coding DNA: TGTGCCATCAGTGAGACCAAAGGACAGGGGAGCACAGATACGCAGTATTTT. Translated, it gives CAISETKGQGSTDTQYF.

The V and J genes are TRBV5-1 and TRBJ1-2; D possibly corresponds to TRBD1 (5 bases). Trimming removed 2 bases from V and 2 bases from J, with 16 bases in between. Germline V gene lookup returns CDR1 SGHRS and CDR2 YFSETQ. The CDR3 is 16 amino acids. This CDR3 is CASSFGSGTGNYGYTF. The CDR3 region has the DNA TGCGCCAGCAGCTTCGGCTCTGGGACGGGGAACTATGGCTACACCTTC.

This clone was seen just once. The V gene is TRBV7-9, the J gene TRBJ1-6; D uncertain. The V and J ends lost 2 bases and 7 bases respectively, with 3 bases between them. The germline CDR1 and CDR2 sequences are SEHNR and FQNEAQ (reference sequence). The length of the CDR3 is 12 residues. CDR3 DNA: TGTGCCAGCAGCTTATCAAATTCACCCCTCCACTTT. Protein sequence: CASSLSNSPLHF.

The genes are TRBV4-1 and TRBJ1-2; perhaps TRBD1 as D (5 bases). This CDR3 has 16 residues. Germline V gene lookup returns CDR1 MGHRA and CDR2 YSYEKL. Trimming removed 2 bases from V and 5 bases from J, with 18 bases in between. CDR3 in DNA: TGCGCCAGCAGCCAATCAACAACGGAGGGGAGGTATGGCTACACCTTC. Its protein is CASSQSTTEGRYGYTF.

The rearrangement links TRBV6-5 to TRBJ1-2, with D uncertain. V was shortened by 0 bases and J by 8 bases, with 13 bases between the two germline ends. The V gene's germline CDR1 is MNHEY and CDR2 SVGAGI. The length of the CDR3 is 14 residues. Written as DNA, the CDR3 is TGTGCCAGCAGTTACTCGACGCGGTATCGGGGCTACACCTTC. Residues: CASSYSTRYRGYTF.

This chain uses TRBV5-8 with TRBJ2-7; a possible D gene is TRBD2 (6 bases). Trimming shortened V by 0 bases and J by 1 base, and 11 bases separated the two germline ends. CDR3 size: 15 residues. Germline CDR1 is SGHTS and CDR2 is YDEGEE. The CDR3 DNA follows: TGTGCCAGCAGCTTGGCTGGGACTCCATCCTACGAGCAGTACTTC. Protein product: CASSLAGTPSYEQYF.

This sequence joins TRBV7-2 and TRBJ2-7; the D is unclear. Germline V gene lookup returns CDR1 SGHTA and CDR2 FQGNSA. The CDR3 runs to 14 residues. V gave up 5 bases and J gave up 3 bases, with 14 bases separating them. The CDR3 sequence: CASSPTDGFYEQYF. The CDR3 bases are TGTGCCAGCAGCCCCACGGACGGATTCTACGAGCAGTACTTC.

The sample holds a few counts of this clone. The V and J genes are TRBV2 and TRBJ1-5; 9 bases agree with TRBD1. The germline V gene has CDR1 SNHLY and CDR2 FYNNEI. Unmatched junction bases numbered 6, after V lost 2 bases and J lost 7 bases. The CDR3 has 15 residues. CDR3 region: CASSERDRVRQPQHF. The DNA of the CDR3 is TGTGCCAGCAGTGAAAGGGACAGGGTACGCCAGCCCCAGCATTTT.

J is TRBJ2-1 and V is TRBV5-5; TRBD1 matches 8 bases. The CDR3 contains 17 residues. After removal of 1 base from V and 5 bases from J, the junction contained 11 bases not matched to a gene. Looked up from germline, CDR1 is SGHKS and CDR2 is YYEKEE (reference sequence). CDR3 in DNA: TGTGCCAGCAGCTTGAACAGGGGGACAGTTGGAGACAATGAGCAGTTCTTC. It encodes CASSLNRGTVGDNEQFF.

The chain uses TRBV9 and TRBJ2-7; possibly TRBD1 or TRBD2 for D (5 bases each). The germline CDR1 and CDR2 sequences are SGDLS and YYNGEE. CDR3 length: 15 amino acids. V was pared by 0 bases and J by 2 bases, with 12 bases between. The chain's CDR3 is CASSVGDGATYEQYF. The CDR3 DNA reads TGTGCCAGCAGCGTAGGGGACGGGGCTACCTACGAGCAGTACTTC.

This clone was found a few times. V usage is TRBV19 and J usage is TRBJ1-5, with unresolved D. V was trimmed by 3 bases and J by 7 bases, leaving 10 bases between them. CDR3 size: 13 residues. The germline CDR1 and CDR2 sequences are LNHDA and SQIVND (reference sequence). In DNA form, the CDR3 reads TGTGCCAGTAGTATGGAGACGAGGCAGCCCCAGCATTTT. Protein product: CASSMETRQPQHF.

This chain joins TRBV18 and TRBJ2-5; weak D call: TRBD1 (6 bases). Trimming took 3 bases from V and 5 from J, leaving 10 bases between them. Germline CDR1 and CDR2: KGHSH and LQKENI. The CDR3 length is 13 residues. This CDR3 is CASSPQGHETQYF. As DNA, the CDR3 is TGTGCCAGCTCACCGCAGGGGCATGAGACCCAGTACTTC.

V is TRBV5-5 and J is TRBJ1-1; D is ambiguous. This CDR3 has 15 residues. Germline lookup yields CDR1 SGHKS and CDR2 YYEKEE (reference sequence). With 3 bases removed from V and 2 bases from J, the gap between germline ends came to 14 bases. The CDR3 here is CASSSGPVANTEAFF. The DNA for the CDR3 is TGTGCCAGCAGCTCCGGACCCGTCGCAAACACTGAAGCTTTCTTT.

The chain combines TRBV6-1 with TRBJ1-2, with D tentatively TRBD1 (6 bases). The CDR3 covers 14 residues. Per germline, CDR1 MNHNS and CDR2 SASEGT. Trimming took off 5 bases at V and 6 bases at J, with 16 bases between the two ends. The CDR3 here is CASSRQAGGDGYTF. The CDR3 nucleotides are TGTGCCAGCAGTCGACAGGCCGGGGGGGATGGCTACACCTTC.

This clone is a singleton in its sample. The rearrangement joins TRBV7-9 to TRBJ1-4; 8 nucleotides agree with TRBD1. V trimming: 4 bases; J trimming: 8 bases; junction bases outside the gene matches: 9. Germline values: CDR1 SEHNR, CDR2 FQNEAQ (reference sequence). The CDR3 spans 15 residues. In nucleotides, the CDR3 is TGTGCCAGCAGCTGGCAGGGACAGGCAGGGGAAAAACTGTTTTTT. It is translated as CASSWQGQAGEKLFF.